Below, 20 T cell receptor beta chains from the same sample are listed, as sequenced in a study of cytomegalovirus exposure and HLA in healthy donors. The PCR ran on 60 Vbeta and 13 Jbeta primers. The data were produced by immunoSEQ multiplex PCR, yet TCRdb's version contains in-frame clones alone and is incomplete. This sample yields a few hundred thousand clones, of which roughly 80% are seen a single time; 2.9% belongs to the top ten. Material: PBMCs. Receptors were obtained from a man aged 25-40 years in good health and CMV-seronegative.

The chain uses TRBV6-6 and TRBJ2-7; 7 bases are a match to TRBD1. Losses at the gene ends were 4 bases for V and 3 bases for J; bases not matched to a gene: 3. This CDR3 has 13 amino acids. Germline V lookup: CDR1 MNHNY, CDR2 SVGAGI (reference sequence). The CDR3 sequence is CASSWDRNYEQYF. DNA of the CDR3: TGTGCCAGCAGTTGGGACAGAAACTACGAGCAGTACTTC.

DNA for the CDR3: TGTGCCAGCAGCTTAGCTGGGGGCCTGGATACGCAGTATTTT. Amino acids: CASSLAGGLDTQYF. The V call is TRBV7-9, the J call TRBJ2-3; possible D gene TRBD1, 6 bases. With 0 bases removed from V and 6 bases from J, the gap between germline ends came to 10 bases. Germline CDR1 reads SEHNR; CDR2 reads FQNEAQ (reference sequence). The CDR3 has 14 residues. The full variable domain, in which reference TRBV7-9 and TRBJ2-3 provide the parts outside the CDR3, is DTGVSQNPRHKITKRGQNVTFRCDPISEHNRLYWYRQTLGQGPEFLTYFQNEAQLEKSRLLSDRFSAERPKGSFSTLEIQRTEQGDSAMYLCASSLAGGLDTQYFGPGTRLTVL.

The chain links TRBV7-9 to TRBJ1-4, with no clear D. The CDR3 runs 17 residues. V was trimmed by 4 bases and J by 0 bases, leaving 15 bases between them. The germline V gene encodes CDR1 SEHNR and CDR2 FQNEAQ (reference sequence). CDR3 protein: CASSSGDRISTNEKLFF. As DNA, the CDR3 is TGTGCCAGCAGCTCCGGGGATCGAATTTCAACTAATGAAAAACTGTTTTTT.

This chain uses TRBV7-9 with TRBJ1-4; TRBD1 agrees at 8 bases. The CDR3 is made up of 16 amino acids. Looked up from germline, CDR1 is SEHNR and CDR2 is FQNEAQ (reference sequence). V gave up 0 bases and J gave up 1 base; unmatched junction bases: 1. CDR3 sequence (DNA): TGTGCCAGCAGCTTAGCTGGACAGGGAACTAATGAAAAACTGTTTTTT. It codes for CASSLAGQGTNEKLFF.

The gene calls are TRBV5-4 and TRBJ1-2; the D is unclear. Trimming pared 0 bases from V and 8 bases from J, leaving 14 bases between. Looked up from germline, CDR1 is SGHNT and CDR2 is YYREEE (reference sequence). This CDR3 has 14 residues. CDR3 DNA: TGTGCCAGCAGCTTGGCCGCTGAGGGTTTGGGCTACACCTTC. Amino acids: CASSLAAEGLGYTF.

Turning to this clone: The germline gene is not matched at one end of the junction; a read error may be the cause. The chain couples TRBV7-7 to TRBJ2-5; 9 bases are shared with TRBD1. The CDR3 extends over 15 amino acids. CDR1 and CDR2 from the germline V gene are SSHAT and FNYEAQ (reference sequence). CDR3 coding DNA: TGTGCTAGCAGCGAATGGACAGGGGCGCAAGAGACCCAGTACTTC. This gives the protein CASSEWTGAQETQYF.

V is TRBV4-1 and J is TRBJ2-3, with TRBD1 matching over 8 bases. With V trimmed by 0 bases and J by 4 bases, 0 bases remained unmatched. Germline assignment: CDR1 MGHRA and CDR2 YSYEKL. The CDR3 is 14 amino acids. CDR3: CASSQDRGPDTQYF. The CDR3 region has the DNA TGCGCCAGCAGCCAAGACAGGGGGCCAGATACGCAGTATTTT.

The genes are TRBV29-1 and TRBJ1-1; the D gene is possibly TRBD1 (5 bases). In germline, CDR1 is SQVTM, CDR2 ANQGSEA. The CDR3 has 12 residues. V was trimmed by 7 bases and J by 1 base, leaving 10 bases between them. CDR3 protein: CSGLGENTEAFF. CDR3 nucleotide sequence: TGCAGCGGGTTAGGGGAGAACACTGAAGCTTTCTTT.

The chain links TRBV9 to TRBJ2-7, with TRBD1 matching over 8 bases. CDR1 and CDR2 from the germline V gene are SGDLS and YYNGEE. With V trimmed by 4 bases and J by 4 bases, 13 bases remained unmatched. The length of the CDR3 is 16 residues. The CDR3 DNA is TGTGCCAGCAGCATCGAAGGAGACAGGGGCCTGTACGAGCAGTACTTC. It is translated as CASSIEGDRGLYEQYF. Complete variable domain (other parts from reference TRBV9 and TRBJ2-7): DSGVTQTPKHLITATGQRVTLRCSPRSGDLSVYWYQQSLDQGLQFLIQYYNGEERAKGNILERFSAQQFPDLHSELNLSSLELGDSALYFCASSIEGDRGLYEQYFGPGTRLTVT.

The V and J genes are TRBV5-1 and TRBJ1-5, with D perhaps matching TRBD1 (6 bases). The CDR3 has 15 amino acids. CDR1 is SGHRS and CDR2 is YFSETQ in the germline V gene. The V end lost 0 bases, the J end lost 5 bases, and 12 bases lay between the germline ends. The CDR3 nucleotides are TGCGCCAGCAGCTTGGGGACAGCCGATTATCAGCCCCAGCATTTT. Translation: CASSLGTADYQPQHF. Looking up the rest from reference TRBV5-1 and TRBJ1-5 gives the full variable domain: KAGVTQTPRYLIKTRGQQVTLSCSPISGHRSVSWYQQTPGQGLQFLFEYFSETQRNKGNFPGRFSGRQFSNSRSEMNVSTLELGDSALYLCASSLGTADYQPQHFGDGTRLSIL.

The chain joins TRBV7-9 to TRBJ2-3; possible D gene TRBD2, 6 bases. This CDR3 spans 15 amino acids. Trimming took 5 bases from V and 6 from J, leaving 18 bases between them. Germline CDR1 is SEHNR and CDR2 is FQNEAQ (reference sequence). The CDR3 DNA reads TGTGCCAGCAGCCCGTACCCGGGGGTACAGGATACGCAGTATTTT. Residues: CASSPYPGVQDTQYF.

The chain is built from TRBV9 and TRBJ2-2, with D maybe TRBD2 (6 bases). Germline V lookup: CDR1 SGDLS, CDR2 YYNGEE. Trimming stripped 0 bases from V and 4 bases from J, with 13 bases between. The length of the CDR3 is 16 residues. CDR3 sequence: CASSVAWGDGTGELFF. The CDR3 DNA is TGTGCCAGCAGCGTAGCCTGGGGGGATGGCACCGGGGAGCTGTTTTTT.

V usage is TRBV6-5 and J usage is TRBJ2-7; a weak D match, TRBD1 (6 bases). CDR1 and CDR2 (germline): MNHEY, SVGAGI. V lost 6 bases, J lost 4 bases, and 13 bases lay in between. The length of the CDR3 is 13 residues. Written as DNA, the CDR3 is TGTGCCAGCAGGTCGACAGGTTTTTACGAGCAGTACTTC. The encoded protein is CASRSTGFYEQYF.

The chain is built from TRBV2 and TRBJ2-5; 11 bases are shared with TRBD2. The CDR3 is 14 amino acids. Trimming removed 7 bases from V and 7 bases from J; junction bases left unmatched: 8. Germline V lookup: CDR1 SNHLY, CDR2 FYNNEI. The DNA of the CDR3 is TGTGCCAGCACCCCGACTAGCGGGGCAGGGACCCAGTACTTC. It encodes CASTPTSGAGTQYF.

The chain is built from TRBV19 and TRBJ2-7; 7 nucleotides line up with TRBD1. Trimming cost V 6 bases and J 6 bases; bases outside gene matches: 11. The CDR3 is 14 amino acids. Looked up from germline, CDR1 is LNHDA and CDR2 is SQIVND (reference sequence). The chain's CDR3 is CASRVDRDKGEQYF. CDR3 in DNA: TGTGCCAGTAGAGTAGACAGGGATAAGGGCGAGCAGTACTTC.

This clone turned up a few times. The sample contains more than one DNA sequence encoding this CDR3. V and J are TRBV2 and TRBJ2-1; 8 nucleotides align to TRBD1. CDR1 is SNHLY and CDR2 is FYNNEI in the germline V gene. This CDR3 is built from 16 residues. The J segment lost 4 bases and the V segment lost 4 bases, leaving 9 bases of the junction unmatched. The CDR3 coding sequence is TGTGCCAGCAGTGGCCGACAGGGGATGGGGTACAATGAGCAGTTCTTC. It codes for CASSGRQGMGYNEQFF.

V gene TRBV11-2 combines with J gene TRBJ2-7; 11 nucleotides match TRBD1. The CDR3 consists of 15 residues. Unmatched junction bases numbered 7, after V lost 5 bases and J lost 4 bases. Germline V gene lookup returns CDR1 SGHAT and CDR2 FQNNGV. Here the CDR3 DNA reads TGTGCCAGCAGCCTCCGGACAGGGGGCGATTACGAGCAGTACTTC. This codes for CASSLRTGGDYEQYF.

J is TRBJ2-3 and V is TRBV19, with 8 bases identical to TRBD2. CDR1 LNHDA and CDR2 SQIVND come from the germline V gene (reference sequence). This CDR3 comprises 15 residues. Trimming removed 8 bases from V and 2 bases from J; junction bases left unmatched: 9. DNA of the CDR3: TGTGCCAGTTCGGAAGTTAGCGGGGCCACAGATACGCAGTATTTT. Translating gives CASSEVSGATDTQYF.

V gene TRBV4-3 combines with J gene TRBJ2-3, with D perhaps TRBD2 (6 bases). Trimming stripped 4 bases from V and 4 bases from J, with 18 bases between. CDR3 length equals 16 residues. The germline CDR1 and CDR2 sequences are LGHNA and YSLEER. CDR3 nucleotides: TGCGCCAGCAGCCGTACGCGGGACGGAACCGCAGATACGCAGTATTTT. Encoded protein: CASSRTRDGTADTQYF.

The CDR3 is CASSADPQGLNEQYF. The CDR3 DNA reads TGTGCCAGCAGCGCCGACCCGCAGGGGCTGAACGAGCAGTACTTC. This chain joins TRBV9 and TRBJ2-7; tentative D call: TRBD1 (6 bases). Trimming shortened V by 3 bases and J by 5 bases, and 18 bases separated the two germline ends. Germline-derived CDR1 and CDR2 are SGDLS and YYNGEE. The CDR3 runs 15 residues.